This passage covers 18 T cell receptor beta chains from one sample sequenced in a study of blood T cell repertoires in COVID-19 (dated by TCRdb to between 2020 and 2021). Libraries were made using the immunoSEQ multiplex PCR assay. TCRdb limited this immuneACCESS table to in-frame rearrangements with V and J called. A share of clones is missing; checked studies link under half to unresolved V genes, and the rest is unexplained. This sample comprises 90,000 to 120,000 clones, 91% of them detected only once. In total, the top ten clones hold around 6% of the sample. The sample consisted of peripheral blood. The receptors were sampled from a human donor in a cohort sampled during active COVID-19.

V gene TRBV6-5 combines with J gene TRBJ2-2; TRBD1 aligns across 8 bases. Germline trimming cut 6 bases from V and 3 bases from J; bases unmatched to any gene: 6. This CDR3 has 15 amino acids. From germline, CDR1 is MNHEY and CDR2 SVGAGI. For the CDR3, the DNA is TGTGCCAGCAGGCGGGGACAGGTCGACACCGGGGAGCTGTTTTTT. Encoded protein: CASRRGQVDTGELFF.

The rearrangement uses TRBV6-5 and TRBJ2-2, with 7 nucleotides matching TRBD2. The V segment lost 7 bases and the J segment 3 bases; nucleotides outside the gene matches: 5. CDR3 length: 14 residues. Looked up from germline, CDR1 is MNHEY and CDR2 is SVGAGI. The CDR3 region has the DNA TGTGCCAGCACCGACGCGGGGGACACCGGGGAGCTGTTTTTT. Protein: CASTDAGDTGELFF.

The gene calls are TRBV7-2 and TRBJ2-7; 9 bases align to TRBD1. J lost 3 bases, V lost 2 bases, and 5 bases had no gene match. Germline V CDR1 and CDR2: SGHTA, FQGNSA. The length of the CDR3 is 15 residues. CDR3 in amino acids: CASSLRTGAIYEQYF. The CDR3 DNA follows: TGTGCCAGCAGCTTAAGGACAGGGGCCATCTACGAGCAGTACTTC.

The chain joins TRBV9 to TRBJ2-7, with 12 bases lining up with TRBD1. Germline V gives CDR1 SGDLS, CDR2 YYNGEE. The CDR3 extends over 15 amino acids. Unmatched junction bases numbered 8, after V lost 3 bases and J lost 7 bases. The CDR3: CASSAKGQGAREQYF. The CDR3 nucleotides are TGTGCCAGCAGCGCTAAGGGACAGGGGGCGAGGGAGCAGTACTTC.

The chain carries TRBV30 and TRBJ2-5; D is possibly TRBD2 (5 bases). Per germline, CDR1 GTSNPN and CDR2 SVGIG (reference sequence). The CDR3 is 15 residues long. V dropped 0 bases and J dropped 1 base, with 12 bases sitting between them. CDR3 in amino acids: CAWSVPTTFQETQYF. The DNA of the CDR3 is TGTGCCTGGAGTGTACCGACTACCTTCCAAGAGACCCAGTACTTC.

The rearrangement links TRBV7-2 to TRBJ2-2; perhaps TRBD2 as D (5 bases). V lost 7 bases to trimming and J lost 6 bases, with 12 bases between them. The CDR3 sequence is 13 residues long. Germline V gene sequence: CDR1 SGHTA, CDR2 FQGNSA. Here the CDR3 reads CASKRRGSGELFF. The CDR3 bases are TGTGCCAGCAAGAGACGGGGTTCCGGGGAGCTGTTTTTT.

V gene TRBV7-3 combines with J gene TRBJ2-5; 15 positions agree with TRBD2. The CDR3 covers 17 residues. In germline, CDR1 is SGHTA, CDR2 FQGTGA. Germline trimming cut 11 bases from V and 2 bases from J; bases unmatched to any gene: 12. CDR3 bases: TGTGCCCGGCGGGGACTAGCGGGGGGTACTGTTCAAGAGACCCAGTACTTC. Amino acids: CARRGLAGGTVQETQYF.

The chain has TRBV6-5 and TRBJ1-1; 7 bases line up with TRBD1. Germline V gene lookup returns CDR1 MNHEY and CDR2 SVGAGI. J was trimmed by 2 bases and V by 4 bases; bases with no gene match: 4. There are 14 residues in the CDR3. The CDR3 here is CASSSQGGNTEAFF. The CDR3 region has the DNA TGTGCCAGCAGTTCCCAGGGGGGTAACACTGAAGCTTTCTTT.

The CDR3 DNA reads TGTGCCAGCAGTGACCGTTACTCCTACGAGCAGTACTTC. Its translation: CASSDRYSYEQYF. The V and J genes are TRBV2 and TRBJ2-7; D gene ambiguous. V shed 3 bases and J shed 0 bases, with 6 bases lying between them. CDR3 length equals 13 residues. CDR1 and CDR2 (germline): SNHLY, FYNNEI.

The chain carries TRBV24-1 and TRBJ1-4; maybe TRBD1 (6 bases). V was pared by 10 bases and J by 2 bases, with 13 bases between. The CDR3 covers 14 residues. Germline V gene sequence: CDR1 KGHDR, CDR2 SFDVKD. The CDR3, as DNA: TGTGCCACAGCAAAAAGGGGGACTAATGAAAAACTGTTTTTT. It is translated as CATAKRGTNEKLFF.

On this clone: The same CDR3 arises from other DNA sequences in this sample as well. This chain uses TRBV12-3 or TRBV12-4 with TRBJ2-5; 9 bases fit TRBD1. The CDR3 consists of 13 residues. The J segment lost 3 bases and the V segment lost 6 bases, leaving 2 bases of the junction unmatched. The CDR3 region has the DNA TGTGCCAGCAGGGGACAGGGCGAAGAGACCCAGTACTTC. Amino acid sequence: CASRGQGEETQYF.

The chain employs TRBV4-2 and TRBJ1-2, with D hard to call. There are 17 residues in the CDR3. Trimming took 1 base from V and 0 from J, leaving 15 bases between them. CDR1 is LGHNA and CDR2 is YNFKEQ in the germline V gene. This CDR3 reads CASSQVPGAAANYGYTF. CDR3 DNA sequence: TGTGCCAGCAGCCAAGTTCCGGGAGCCGCAGCTAACTATGGCTACACCTTC.

The gene calls are TRBV18 and TRBJ1-1, with D unclear. This CDR3 is built from 12 residues. Germline CDR1 reads KGHSH; CDR2 reads LQKENI. V was cut by 4 bases and J by 2 bases, with 5 bases left in between. The CDR3 reads CASSLPNTEAFF. The CDR3 DNA sequence: TGTGCCAGCTCACTCCCTAACACTGAAGCTTTCTTT.

The chain joins TRBV5-4 to TRBJ2-7, with 8 bases aligning to TRBD2. V lost 4 bases, J lost 2 bases, and 5 bases stayed unmatched. The CDR3 is 14 amino acids. Germline CDR1 reads SGHNT; CDR2 reads YYREEE (reference sequence). The CDR3 nucleotides read TGTGCCAGCAGCCGGGGGGGCTGGGCCTACGAGCAGTACTTC. It translates to CASSRGGWAYEQYF.

CDR3 sequence (DNA): TGTGCCAGTAGCCTAGACGTGAGAGATGAAAAACTGTTTTTT. This sequence encodes CASSLDVRDEKLFF. The chain couples TRBV19 to TRBJ1-4; D is undetermined. This CDR3 is 14 amino acids long. The V gene's germline CDR1 is LNHDA and CDR2 SQIVND (reference sequence). Trimming pared 6 bases from V and 6 bases from J, leaving 14 bases between.

In this sample, this clone turned up a few times. The CDR3 is CASSMGQVGEETQYF. The CDR3 region has the DNA TGTGCCAGTAGTATGGGTCAGGTCGGGGAAGAGACCCAGTACTTC. V and J are TRBV19 and TRBJ2-5, with a tentative D call TRBD2 (5 bases). The CDR3 sequence is 15 residues long. Per germline, CDR1 LNHDA and CDR2 SQIVND (reference sequence). Trimming cost V 3 bases and J 3 bases, with 14 bases left between them.

The V and J genes are TRBV9 and TRBJ2-5; a possible D gene is TRBD1 (5 bases). This CDR3 is 15 amino acids long. Per germline, CDR1 SGDLS and CDR2 YYNGEE. Trimming pared 4 bases from V and 3 bases from J, leaving 16 bases between. Here the CDR3 DNA reads TGTGCCAGCAGCCCAGAGGAATTAGGGGAAGAGACCCAGTACTTC. Translating it yields CASSPEELGEETQYF.

The J gene is TRBJ2-7, the V gene TRBV7-2, with TRBD1 identical over 8 bases. The CDR3 extends over 13 amino acids. Germline lookup yields CDR1 SGHTA and CDR2 FQGNSA. V lost 5 bases and J lost 6; bases outside the gene matches: 6. CDR3 in amino acids: CASSTLTGVEQYF. The CDR3 nucleotides read TGTGCCAGCAGCACTCTGACAGGGGTCGAGCAGTACTTC.